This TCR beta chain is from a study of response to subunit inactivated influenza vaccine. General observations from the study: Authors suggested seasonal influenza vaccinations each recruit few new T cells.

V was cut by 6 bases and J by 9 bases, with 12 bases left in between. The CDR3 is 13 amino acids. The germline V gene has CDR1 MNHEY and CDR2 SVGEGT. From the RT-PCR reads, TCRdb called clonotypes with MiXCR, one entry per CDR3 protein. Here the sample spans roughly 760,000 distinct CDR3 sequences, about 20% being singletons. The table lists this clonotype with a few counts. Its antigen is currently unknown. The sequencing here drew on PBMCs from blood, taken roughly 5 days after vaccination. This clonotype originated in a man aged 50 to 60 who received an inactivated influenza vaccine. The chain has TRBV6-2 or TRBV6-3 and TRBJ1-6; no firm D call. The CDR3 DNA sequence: TGTGCCAGCAGAGACCGAAACGGTTCACCCCTCCACTTT. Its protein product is CASRDRNGSPLHF.